This T cell receptor beta chain originates from a study of T cell responses to AZD1222 COVID-19 vaccine. Looked up from germline, CDR1 is MDHEN and CDR2 is SYDVKM. V was pared by 5 bases and J by 1 base, with 3 bases of the junction left unmatched. There are 14 residues in the CDR3. This clone showed up just once. This table comes from immunoSEQ multiplex PCR, and its TCRdb copy is limited to in-frame clones, with some not included. This sample yields 150,000 to 200,000 clones, of which 94% are seen a single time; about 0.64% belongs to the top ten. This sequence originates from an adult in good health. Sequencing was performed on peripheral blood, taken on day 0 of AZD1222 vaccination. The chain joins TRBV28 to TRBJ1-1, with TRBD1 matching 8 bases. CDR3 in amino acids: CASSGDRRNTEAFF. The CDR3 DNA sequence: TGTGCCAGCAGTGGGGACAGGAGGAACACTGAAGCTTTCTTT.